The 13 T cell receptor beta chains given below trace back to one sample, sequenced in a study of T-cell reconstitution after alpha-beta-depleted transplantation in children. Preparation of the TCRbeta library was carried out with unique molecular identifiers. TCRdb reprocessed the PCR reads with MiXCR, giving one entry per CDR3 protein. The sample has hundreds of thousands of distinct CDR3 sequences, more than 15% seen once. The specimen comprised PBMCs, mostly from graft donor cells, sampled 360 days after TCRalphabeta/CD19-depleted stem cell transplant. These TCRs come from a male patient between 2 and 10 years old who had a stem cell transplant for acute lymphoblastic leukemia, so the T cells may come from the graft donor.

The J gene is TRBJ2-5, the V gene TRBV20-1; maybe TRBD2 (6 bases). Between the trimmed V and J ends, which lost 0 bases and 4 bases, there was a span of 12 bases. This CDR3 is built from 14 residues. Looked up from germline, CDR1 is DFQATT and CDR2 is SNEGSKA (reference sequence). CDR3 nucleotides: TGCAGTGCTAGAGATCCAGGCGGGGTAGAGACCCAGTACTTC. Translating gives CSARDPGGVETQYF.

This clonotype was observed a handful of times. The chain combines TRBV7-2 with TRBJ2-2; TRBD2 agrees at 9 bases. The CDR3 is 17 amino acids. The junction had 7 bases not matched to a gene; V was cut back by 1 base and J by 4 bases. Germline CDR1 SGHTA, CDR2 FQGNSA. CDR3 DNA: TGTGCCAGCAGCTTAGTTGTAGCGGGGGCGCCCACCGGGGAGCTGTTTTTT. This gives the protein CASSLVVAGAPTGELFF.

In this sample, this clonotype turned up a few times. The CDR3 bases are TGTGCCAGTACAGGGGGTGTTTGGCACGAGCAGTACTTC. It encodes CASTGGVWHEQYF. The chain links TRBV6-1 to TRBJ2-7, with 8 bases lining up with TRBD1. The CDR3 runs to 13 residues. The germline V gene encodes CDR1 MNHNS and CDR2 SASEGT. J gave up 5 bases and V 9 bases, and 9 bases lay outside the gene matches.

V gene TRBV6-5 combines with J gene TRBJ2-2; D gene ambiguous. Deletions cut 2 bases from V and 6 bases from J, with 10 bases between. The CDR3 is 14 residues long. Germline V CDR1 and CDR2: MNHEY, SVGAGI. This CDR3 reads CASSYADNSGELFF. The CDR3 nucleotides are TGTGCCAGCAGTTACGCCGATAATTCCGGGGAGCTGTTTTTT.

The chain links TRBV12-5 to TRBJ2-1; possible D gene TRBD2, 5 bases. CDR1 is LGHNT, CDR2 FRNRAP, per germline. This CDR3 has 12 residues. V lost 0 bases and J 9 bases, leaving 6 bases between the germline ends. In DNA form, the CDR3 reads TGTGCTAGTGGTTTGGTTGAGGGTGAGCAGTTCTTC. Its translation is CASGLVEGEQFF.

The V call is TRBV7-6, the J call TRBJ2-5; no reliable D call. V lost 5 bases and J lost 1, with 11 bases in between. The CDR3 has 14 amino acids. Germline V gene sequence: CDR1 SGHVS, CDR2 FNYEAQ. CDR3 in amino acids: CASSPTVTQETQYF. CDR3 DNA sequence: TGTGCCAGCAGCCCCACGGTGACCCAAGAGACCCAGTACTTC.

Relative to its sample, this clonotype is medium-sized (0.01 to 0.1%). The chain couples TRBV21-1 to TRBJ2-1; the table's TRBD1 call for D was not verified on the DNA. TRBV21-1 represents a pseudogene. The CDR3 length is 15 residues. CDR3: CASSPDRGKSNEQFF. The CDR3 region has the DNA TGTGCCAGCAGCCCGGACAGGGGAAAATCCAATGAGCAGTTCTTC.

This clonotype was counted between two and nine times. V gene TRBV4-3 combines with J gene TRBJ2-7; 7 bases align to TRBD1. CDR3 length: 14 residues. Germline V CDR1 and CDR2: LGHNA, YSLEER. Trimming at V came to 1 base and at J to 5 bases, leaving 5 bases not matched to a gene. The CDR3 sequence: CASSQGRQGHEQYF. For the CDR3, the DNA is TGCGCCAGCAGCCAAGGGAGACAGGGCCACGAGCAGTACTTC.

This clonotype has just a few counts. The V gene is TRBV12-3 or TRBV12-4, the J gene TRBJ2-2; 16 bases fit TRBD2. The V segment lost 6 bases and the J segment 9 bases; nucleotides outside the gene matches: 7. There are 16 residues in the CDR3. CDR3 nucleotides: TGTGCCAGCAGCAAGGGACTAGCGGGGGGGCATAGGGAGCTGTTTTTT. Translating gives CASSKGLAGGHRELFF.

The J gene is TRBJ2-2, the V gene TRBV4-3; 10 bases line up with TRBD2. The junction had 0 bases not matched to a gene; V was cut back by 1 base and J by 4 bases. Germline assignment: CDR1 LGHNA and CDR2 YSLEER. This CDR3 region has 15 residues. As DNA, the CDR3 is TGCGCCAGCAGCCAAGCTAGCGGGGGCACCGGGGAGCTGTTTTTT. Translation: CASSQASGGTGELFF.

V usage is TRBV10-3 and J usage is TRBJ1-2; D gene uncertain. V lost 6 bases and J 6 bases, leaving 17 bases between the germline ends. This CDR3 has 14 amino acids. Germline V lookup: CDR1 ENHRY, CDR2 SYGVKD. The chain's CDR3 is CAISRPGEGDGYTF. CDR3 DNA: TGTGCCATCAGCCGCCCGGGTGAGGGCGATGGCTACACCTTC.

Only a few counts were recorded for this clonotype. CDR3: CASSLRSYNEQFF. The CDR3 DNA sequence: TGTGCCAGCAGCTTACGGAGCTACAATGAGCAGTTCTTC. The rearrangement links TRBV7-2 to TRBJ2-1, with D uncertain. V dropped 2 bases and J dropped 3 bases, with 5 bases sitting between them. Germline assignment: CDR1 SGHTA and CDR2 FQGNSA. The CDR3 covers 13 residues.

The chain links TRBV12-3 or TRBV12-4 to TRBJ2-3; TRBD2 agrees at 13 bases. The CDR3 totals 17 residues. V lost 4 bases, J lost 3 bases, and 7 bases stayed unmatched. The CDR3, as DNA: TGTGCCAGCAGTTCCTTACTAGCGGGGGGGCCGACAGATACGCAGTATTTT. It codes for CASSSLLAGGPTDTQYF.